The T cell receptor beta chain described here comes from a study of tumor-infiltrating lymphocytes in localized non-small cell lung cancer. The wider study: Some samples were collected after neoadjuvant chemotherapy; smokers, never-smokers and several histologies were included. General observations from the study: Technical variation could not be separated from intratumor heterogeneity here. TCR sequencing covered a subset of patients with enough tissue. T-cell fraction did not differ between immunotypes IM1 and IM2.

About this clone: The target antigen is unknown.

Using immunoSEQ multiplex PCR, the repertoire was profiled, and TCRdb retains in-frame clones only, with some absent. The sample contains some 8,400 clones, 77% of which appear only once. Germline V lookup: CDR1 SQVTM, CDR2 ANQGSEA. The CDR3 contains 14 residues. V lost 7 bases and J lost 1; bases outside the gene matches: 4. This clonotype was sampled from a human donor with non-small cell lung cancer. The sequenced sample was lung tumor tissue. The chain couples TRBV29-1 to TRBJ2-3; 11 nucleotides agree with TRBD1. The CDR3 loop reads CSGDRGGGTDTQYF. The CDR3 DNA sequence: TGCAGCGGGGACAGGGGGGGCGGCACAGATACGCAGTATTTT.